The 22 T cell receptor beta chains presented below share a single source sample, sequenced in a study of cytomegalovirus exposure and HLA in healthy donors. The primer mix had 60 Vbeta and 13 Jbeta primers. Assay used: immunoSEQ multiplex PCR; TCRdb lists only in-frame clones, some missing. The sample consists of about 64,000 clones, about 85% of them appearing once. Sequenced sample: PBMCs. These receptors were collected from a female donor in good health and CMV-seronegative.

The CDR3 loop is CASSPPWTEGEQFF. The DNA of the CDR3 is TGTGCCAGCTCACCACCTTGGACAGAAGGTGAGCAGTTCTTC. This rearrangement joins TRBV18 to TRBJ2-1; maybe TRBD1 (6 bases). The CDR3 covers 14 residues. With 0 bases removed from V and 9 bases from J, the gap between germline ends came to 12 bases. CDR1 is KGHSH and CDR2 is LQKENI in the germline V gene. Using reference TRBV18 and TRBJ2-1 for the parts outside the CDR3, the full variable domain is NAGVMQNPRHLVRRRGQEARLRCSPMKGHSHVYWYRQLPEEGLKFMVYLQKENIIDESGMPKERFSAEFPKEGPSILRIQQVVRGDSAAYFCASSPPWTEGEQFFGPGTRLTVL.

The gene calls are TRBV2 and TRBJ2-3, with 8 bases identical to TRBD2. CDR1 SNHLY and CDR2 FYNNEI come from the germline V gene. CDR3 length: 16 residues. The V gene end was trimmed by 5 bases and the J gene end by 0 bases; junction bases not matched to a gene: 7. The CDR3 bases are TGTGCCAGCAGTACTCCTTTAGCGGGGAGCACAGATACGCAGTATTTT. It translates to CASSTPLAGSTDTQYF.

V usage is TRBV18 and J usage is TRBJ1-1; D is undetermined. This CDR3 is built from 13 residues. Trimming pared 0 bases from V and 0 bases from J, leaving 2 bases between. Germline lookup yields CDR1 KGHSH and CDR2 LQKENI. The CDR3 DNA follows: TGTGCCAGCTCACCACCCGTGAACACTGAAGCTTTCTTT. This codes for CASSPPVNTEAFF. Based on the CDR3 plus reference TRBV18 and TRBJ1-1, the full variable domain is NAGVMQNPRHLVRRRGQEARLRCSPMKGHSHVYWYRQLPEEGLKFMVYLQKENIIDESGMPKERFSAEFPKEGPSILRIQQVVRGDSAAYFCASSPPVNTEAFFGQGTRLTVV.

CDR3 region: CASSSQGHYTEAFF. DNA of the CDR3: TGTGCCAGCAGTTCACAGGGGCACTACACTGAAGCTTTCTTT. The chain combines TRBV2 with TRBJ1-1; 7 bases match TRBD1. In germline, CDR1 is SNHLY, CDR2 FYNNEI. V shed 5 bases and J 3 bases; nucleotides not matched to a gene: 6. CDR3 length: 14 amino acids.

The CDR3 coding sequence is TGTGCCAGCAGCGCGTGGACGGGAACTTATGGCTACACCTTC. Its protein is CASSAWTGTYGYTF. This chain links TRBV7-8 with TRBJ1-2; D is uncertain. The germline V and J ends were trimmed by 5 bases and 5 bases, with 15 bases remaining between them. This CDR3 contains 14 residues. Per the germline V gene, CDR1 is SGHVS and CDR2 is FQNEAQ.

Comments on this clone: One end of the junction is discordant with germline, which a read error may explain. This chain connects TRBV9 to TRBJ2-7, with 8 bases aligning to TRBD1. This CDR3 is built from 16 residues. In germline, CDR1 is SGDLS, CDR2 YYNGEE. CDR3 amino acids: CASSPDPGGYSDEQYF. The CDR3 bases are TGTGCCAGCAGCCCGGACCCAGGGGGCTACTCCGACGAGCAGTACTTC.

The gene calls are TRBV27 and TRBJ2-7; TRBD2 agrees at 8 bases. Germline V gene sequence: CDR1 MNHEY, CDR2 SMNVEV (reference sequence). J was trimmed by 5 bases and V by 8 bases; bases with no gene match: 8. The CDR3 loop spans 13 amino acids. The CDR3: CASLAGLPHEQYF. CDR3 nucleotides: TGTGCCAGCCTAGCGGGCCTCCCCCACGAGCAGTACTTC.

V is TRBV5-5 and J is TRBJ2-3; 7 nucleotides match TRBD1. The CDR3 extends over 14 amino acids. V gave up 4 bases and J gave up 6 bases; unmatched junction bases: 8. CDR1 SGHKS and CDR2 YYEKEE come from the germline V gene (reference sequence). The CDR3 DNA reads TGTGCCAGCAGCATGCCGACAGGGATTGATACGCAGTATTTT. Its translation: CASSMPTGIDTQYF.

V usage is TRBV7-2 and J usage is TRBJ2-2, with TRBD2 identical over 10 bases. J gave up 5 bases and V 2 bases, and 5 bases lay outside the gene matches. The CDR3 has 16 amino acids. Germline-derived CDR1 and CDR2 are SGHTA and FQGNSA. The CDR3: CASSLRAGGPTGELFF. The CDR3, as DNA: TGTGCCAGCAGCTTAAGAGCGGGAGGGCCGACCGGGGAGCTGTTTTTT.

This rearrangement joins TRBV6-6 to TRBJ2-1, with 15 nucleotides matching TRBD2. CDR1 is MNHNY and CDR2 is SVGAGI in the germline V gene (reference sequence). With V trimmed by 5 bases and J by 7 bases, 6 bases remained unmatched. This CDR3 contains 16 residues. In DNA form, the CDR3 reads TGTGCCAGCAGTCATGGACTAGCGGGGGGGTTAAATGAGCAGTTCTTC. Translating it yields CASSHGLAGGLNEQFF.

In the case of this clone: Sequence at one end of the junction differs from germline and may be a read error. The CDR3 nucleotides are TGTGCCAGCAACTTAGTAAACGGTGGCACTGAAGCTTTCTTT. Its protein product is CASNLVNGGTEAFF. The V gene is TRBV11-2, the J gene TRBJ1-1; no definite D call. Per the germline V gene, CDR1 is SGHAT and CDR2 is FQNNGV. The CDR3 runs 14 residues.

This chain links TRBV27 with TRBJ1-5; D call uncertain. Per germline, CDR1 MNHEY and CDR2 SMNVEV (reference sequence). CDR3 length: 15 residues. V was trimmed by 6 bases and J by 3 bases, leaving 15 bases between them. The CDR3 nucleotides read TGTGCCAGCAGCCAAAAAGGACTGATCAATCAGCCCCAGCATTTT. Its protein is CASSQKGLINQPQHF.

This chain joins TRBV7-2 and TRBJ2-1; 11 bases map to TRBD2. V lost 3 bases and J lost 6; bases outside the gene matches: 1. Germline V CDR1 and CDR2: SGHTA, FQGNSA. The CDR3 runs to 14 residues. CDR3 bases: TGTGCCAGCAGCTTTCTAGCGGGAGGCAATGAGCAGTTCTTC. Protein product: CASSFLAGGNEQFF.

This chain joins TRBV27 and TRBJ1-5; D ambiguous. V was pared by 0 bases and J by 5 bases, with 14 bases between. Germline values: CDR1 MNHEY, CDR2 SMNVEV (reference sequence). CDR3 size: 16 residues. CDR3 sequence (DNA): TGTGCCAGCAGTTTATCGAGTTTCCTTACAGATCAGCCCCAGCATTTT. Protein sequence: CASSLSSFLTDQPQHF.

The V call is TRBV27, the J call TRBJ2-1, with D unresolved. The CDR3 loop spans 16 amino acids. Germline V gives CDR1 MNHEY, CDR2 SMNVEV (reference sequence). V dropped 1 base and J dropped 0 bases, with 10 bases sitting between them. Here the CDR3 reads CASSLFGLSSYNEQFF. The CDR3 nucleotides read TGTGCCAGCAGTTTATTCGGTTTAAGCTCCTACAATGAGCAGTTCTTC.

CDR3 sequence: CASSQGRGTDTQYF. In DNA form, the CDR3 reads TGCGCCAGCAGCCAAGGAAGGGGGACAGATACGCAGTATTTT. The rearrangement links TRBV4-1 to TRBJ2-3; tentatively, D is TRBD1 (6 bases). This CDR3 region has 14 residues. Trimming pared 1 base from V and 3 bases from J, leaving 8 bases between. Germline V CDR1 and CDR2: MGHRA, YSYEKL.

This rearrangement joins TRBV6-5 to TRBJ1-1; 7 bases match TRBD1. Germline-derived CDR1 and CDR2 are MNHEY and SVGAGI. The CDR3 has 13 amino acids. The CDR3 DNA reads TGTGTAGCCCGACGGGCAGGGGGGACTGAAGCTTTCTTT. Translation: CVARRAGGTEAFF.

This chain links TRBV4-1 with TRBJ1-4; a possible D gene is TRBD1 (5 bases). V shed 4 bases and J shed 5 bases, with 14 bases lying between them. Germline CDR1 is MGHRA and CDR2 is YSYEKL. The CDR3 length is 15 residues. CDR3 sequence: CASSPGPVKNEKLFF. CDR3 DNA: TGCGCCAGCAGCCCAGGGCCGGTTAAGAATGAAAAACTGTTTTTT.

This rearrangement joins TRBV10-3 to TRBJ1-3, with TRBD1 as a possible D gene (5 bases). V was trimmed by 4 bases and J by 2 bases, leaving 12 bases between them. CDR1 and CDR2 (germline): ENHRY, SYGVKD. This CDR3 is built from 15 residues. For the CDR3, the DNA is TGTGCCATCAGTGGTTTGGGGCAGGCTGGAAACACCATATATTTT. Residues: CAISGLGQAGNTIYF.

V gene TRBV7-3 combines with J gene TRBJ2-3; 10 nucleotides line up with TRBD2. This CDR3 contains 15 residues. Germline CDR1 reads SGHTA; CDR2 reads FQGTGA. V shed 5 bases, J shed 0 bases, and the junction held 2 bases outside the gene matches. This chain's CDR3 is CASSTTSGSTDTQYF. The CDR3 nucleotides are TGTGCCAGCAGCACGACTAGCGGGAGCACAGATACGCAGTATTTT.

The gene calls are TRBV13 and TRBJ1-5; D might be TRBD1 (5 bases). The CDR3 consists of 14 residues. Between the trimmed V and J ends, which lost 0 bases and 7 bases, there was a span of 10 bases. Looked up from germline, CDR1 is PRHDT and CDR2 is FYEKMQ (reference sequence). The CDR3 loop is CASSLGRQWQPQHF. In DNA form, the CDR3 reads TGTGCCAGCAGCTTAGGCAGACAGTGGCAGCCCCAGCATTTT.

The chain employs TRBV5-1 and TRBJ2-7; D is unclear. The CDR3 is 14 residues long. The germline gives CDR1 SGHRS, CDR2 YFSETQ. Trimming pared 0 bases from V and 4 bases from J, leaving 11 bases between. The DNA of the CDR3 is TGCGCCAGCAGCTTGGTGGTTAGCCCGTACGAGCAGTACTTC. Translated: CASSLVVSPYEQYF.